This TCR beta chain was sequenced for a study of PD-L1 blockade in urothelial cancer. V gave up 3 bases and J gave up 9 bases; unmatched junction bases: 6. Germline V lookup: CDR1 SGHTA, CDR2 FQGNSA. The CDR3 loop spans 14 amino acids. TCRdb's copy holds only in-frame clones and misses some; the assay was immunoSEQ multiplex PCR. Here the sample spans 30,000 to 45,000 clones, around nine tenths being singletons. The sequences come from PBMCs, collected around atezolizumab (anti-PD-L1) treatment. V gene TRBV7-2 combines with J gene TRBJ2-1; 9 bases map to TRBD2. This clonotype was sampled from an older man with urothelial cancer. As DNA, the CDR3 is TGTGCCAGCAGCTTGGGTAGCGGGAGTCGTGAGCAGTTCTTC. Translating gives CASSLGSGSREQFF.